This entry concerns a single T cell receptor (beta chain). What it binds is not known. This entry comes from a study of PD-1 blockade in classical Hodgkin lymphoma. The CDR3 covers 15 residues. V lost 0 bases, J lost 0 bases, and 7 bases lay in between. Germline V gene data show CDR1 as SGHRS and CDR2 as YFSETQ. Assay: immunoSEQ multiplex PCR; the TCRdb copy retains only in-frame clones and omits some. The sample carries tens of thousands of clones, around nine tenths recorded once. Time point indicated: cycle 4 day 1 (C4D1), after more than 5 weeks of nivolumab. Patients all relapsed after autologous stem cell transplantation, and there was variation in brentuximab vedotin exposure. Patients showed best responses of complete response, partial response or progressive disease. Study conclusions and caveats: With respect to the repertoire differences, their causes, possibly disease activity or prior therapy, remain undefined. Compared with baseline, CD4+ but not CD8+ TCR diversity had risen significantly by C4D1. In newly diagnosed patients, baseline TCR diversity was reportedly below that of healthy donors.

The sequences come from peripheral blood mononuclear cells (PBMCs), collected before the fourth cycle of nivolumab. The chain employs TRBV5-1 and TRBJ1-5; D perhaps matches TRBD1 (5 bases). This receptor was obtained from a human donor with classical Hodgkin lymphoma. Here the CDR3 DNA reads TGCGCCAGCAGCTTGGAGGGGAGTAGCAATCAGCCCCAGCATTTT. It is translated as CASSLEGSSNQPQHF.